The clone carrying this T cell receptor (beta chain) showed up just a few times. The target antigen is unknown. The data stem from a study of T-cell memory formation after mild COVID-19. Study overall: TCR clusters were mostly confined to one donor each.

General study points: CD4/CD8 balance held among clones contracting day 15 to 85, and later expanders leaned CD4+.

TCRdb analysed the 5' RACE reads with MiXCR anew, one entry per CDR3 protein. Of 240,000 or so distinct CDR3 sequences listed, over 8.5% are singletons. Trimming shortened V by 5 bases and J by 3 bases, and 21 bases separated the two germline ends. CDR1 and CDR2 (germline): SEHNR, FQNEAQ (reference sequence). The CDR3 totals 17 residues. This rearrangement joins TRBV7-9 to TRBJ2-3; TRBD1 is a possible D gene (6 bases). Sequenced input: PBMCs or a T cell subset sorted from them (not recorded which). This sequence originates from a man younger than 35 who had mild COVID-19 (a few samples of this study predate the infection). Cell type and time point are not known. The CDR3 nucleotides are TGTGCCAGCAGCGACACCAGGGACAACAACCCAACAGATACGCAGTATTTT. This translates into CASSDTRDNNPTDTQYF.